The source of this T cell receptor (beta chain) is a study of blood T cell repertoires in COVID-19. Study as a whole: Sites in the United States, Italy and Spain provided acute and convalescent COVID-19 samples.

Profiled with immunoSEQ multiplex PCR; TCRdb holds only in-frame clones, not every one. The sample records 84,000 or so clones, about four fifths being singletons. Per germline, CDR1 SGHRS and CDR2 YFSETQ. The CDR3 consists of 14 residues. Trimming pared 4 bases from V and 5 bases from J, leaving 15 bases between. The rearrangement joins TRBV5-1 to TRBJ1-2, with D tentatively TRBD1 (6 bases). Sample: peripheral blood. This receptor was identified in a man in his 70s with COVID-19, enrolled during active disease. CDR3 nucleotides: TGCGCCAGCAGCGGACAGTCGGGCGGGTATGGCTACACCTTC. Protein product: CASSGQSGGYGYTF.